A single sample gave rise to the 3 T cell receptor beta chains below, sequenced in a study of cytomegalovirus exposure and HLA in healthy donors. This table comes from immunoSEQ multiplex PCR, and its TCRdb copy is limited to in-frame clones, with some not included. The sample yields 150,000 to 200,000 clones, about 81% seen once. Sequences were obtained from PBMCs. These TCRs come from a woman aged 25 to 39 in good health and CMV-seronegative.

The V call is TRBV11-2, the J call TRBJ1-1; D is unclear. The V and J ends lost 1 base and 8 bases respectively, with 8 bases between them. CDR3 size: 12 residues. The germline V gene encodes CDR1 SGHAT and CDR2 FQNNGV. The CDR3 sequence is CASSLGYGEAFF. CDR3 DNA sequence: TGTGCCAGCAGCTTAGGGTACGGGGAAGCTTTCTTT.

The rearrangement joins TRBV6-5 to TRBJ1-1; D unresolved. Germline loops: CDR1 MNHEY, CDR2 SVGAGI. The V end lost 6 bases, the J end lost 1 base, and 12 bases lay between the germline ends. This CDR3 contains 14 residues. The CDR3 nucleotides read TGTGCCAGCAGATCCCCAGGCTGGAACACTGAAGCTTTCTTT. This translates into CASRSPGWNTEAFF.

The rearrangement joins TRBV30 to TRBJ1-2; a weak D match, TRBD1 (5 bases). CDR1 GTSNPN and CDR2 SVGIG come from the germline V gene (reference sequence). The V end lost 0 bases, the J end lost 8 bases, and 10 bases lay between the germline ends. CDR3 length equals 12 residues. CDR3 DNA: TGTGCCTGGAGTGTTCAGGGTTTGGGCTACACCTTC. This encodes CAWSVQGLGYTF.